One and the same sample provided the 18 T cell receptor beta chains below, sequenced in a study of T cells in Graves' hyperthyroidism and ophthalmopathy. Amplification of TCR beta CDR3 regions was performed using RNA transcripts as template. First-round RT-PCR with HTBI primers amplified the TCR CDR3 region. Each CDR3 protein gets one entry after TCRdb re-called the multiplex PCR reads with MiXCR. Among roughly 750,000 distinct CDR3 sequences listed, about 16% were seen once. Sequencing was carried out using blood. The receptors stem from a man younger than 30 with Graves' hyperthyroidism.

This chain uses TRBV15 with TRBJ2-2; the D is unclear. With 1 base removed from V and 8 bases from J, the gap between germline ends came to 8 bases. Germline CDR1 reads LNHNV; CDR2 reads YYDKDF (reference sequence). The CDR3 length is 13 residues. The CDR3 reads CATSRAVAGELFF. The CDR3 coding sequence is TGTGCCACCAGCAGAGCTGTGGCGGGGGAGCTGTTTTTT.

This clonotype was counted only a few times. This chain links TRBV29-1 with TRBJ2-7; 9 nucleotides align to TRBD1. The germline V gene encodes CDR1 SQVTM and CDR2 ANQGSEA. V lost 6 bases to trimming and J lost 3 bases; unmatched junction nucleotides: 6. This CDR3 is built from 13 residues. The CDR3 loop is CSVRQGGDYEQYF. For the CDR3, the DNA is TGCAGCGTCCGACAGGGGGGCGACTACGAGCAGTACTTC.

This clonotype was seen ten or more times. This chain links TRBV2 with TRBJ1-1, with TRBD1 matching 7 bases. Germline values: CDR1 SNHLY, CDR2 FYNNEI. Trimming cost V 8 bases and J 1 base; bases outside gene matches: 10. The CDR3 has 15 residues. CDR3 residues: CASPHPGTANTEAFF. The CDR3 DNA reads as TGTGCCAGCCCTCATCCCGGGACAGCGAACACTGAAGCTTTCTTT.

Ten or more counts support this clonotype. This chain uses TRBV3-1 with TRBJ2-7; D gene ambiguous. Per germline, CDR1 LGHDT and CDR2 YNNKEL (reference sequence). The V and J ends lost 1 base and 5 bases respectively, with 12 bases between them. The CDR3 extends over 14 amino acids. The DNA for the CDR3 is TGTGCCAGCAGCCAAGTCACTAACGGCGACGAGCAGTACTTC. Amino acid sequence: CASSQVTNGDEQYF.

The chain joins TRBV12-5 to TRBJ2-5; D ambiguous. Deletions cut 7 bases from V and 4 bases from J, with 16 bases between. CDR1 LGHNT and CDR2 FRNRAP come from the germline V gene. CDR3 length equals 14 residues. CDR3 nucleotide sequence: TGTGCTAGTGCCCCGGCCGGGCAGATAGAGACCCAGTACTTC. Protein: CASAPAGQIETQYF.

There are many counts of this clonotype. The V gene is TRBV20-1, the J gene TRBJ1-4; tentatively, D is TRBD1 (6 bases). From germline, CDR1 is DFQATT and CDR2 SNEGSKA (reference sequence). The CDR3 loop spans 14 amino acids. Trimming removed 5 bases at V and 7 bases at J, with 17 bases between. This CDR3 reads CSAVQGSRGEKLFF. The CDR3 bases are TGCAGTGCTGTGCAGGGGTCTAGGGGTGAAAAACTGTTTTTT.

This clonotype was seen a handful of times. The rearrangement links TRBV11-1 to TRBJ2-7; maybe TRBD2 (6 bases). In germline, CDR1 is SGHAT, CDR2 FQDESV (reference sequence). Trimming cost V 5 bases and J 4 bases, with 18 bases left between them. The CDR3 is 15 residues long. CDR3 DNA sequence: TGTGCCAGCAGCACTTTCCTAGGGCGGGGTTACGAGCAGTACTTC. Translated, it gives CASSTFLGRGYEQYF.

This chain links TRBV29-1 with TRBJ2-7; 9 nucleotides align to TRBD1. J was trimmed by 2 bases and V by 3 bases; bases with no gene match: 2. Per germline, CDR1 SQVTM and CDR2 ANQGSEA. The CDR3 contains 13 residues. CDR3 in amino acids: CSVEGTGTYEQYF. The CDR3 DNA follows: TGCAGCGTTGAGGGGACAGGGACCTACGAGCAGTACTTC.

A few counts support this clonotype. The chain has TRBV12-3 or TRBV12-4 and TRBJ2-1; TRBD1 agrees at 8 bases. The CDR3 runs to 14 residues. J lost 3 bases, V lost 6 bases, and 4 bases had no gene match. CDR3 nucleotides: TGTGCCAGCAGGATGGACAGGGACTACAATGAGCAGTTCTTC. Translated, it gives CASRMDRDYNEQFF.

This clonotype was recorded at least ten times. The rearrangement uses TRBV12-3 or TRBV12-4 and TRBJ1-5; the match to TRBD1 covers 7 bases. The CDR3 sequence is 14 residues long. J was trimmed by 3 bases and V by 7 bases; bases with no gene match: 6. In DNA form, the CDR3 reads TGTGCCAGCAACAAGGGACAGCACAATCAGCCCCAGCATTTT. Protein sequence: CASNKGQHNQPQHF.

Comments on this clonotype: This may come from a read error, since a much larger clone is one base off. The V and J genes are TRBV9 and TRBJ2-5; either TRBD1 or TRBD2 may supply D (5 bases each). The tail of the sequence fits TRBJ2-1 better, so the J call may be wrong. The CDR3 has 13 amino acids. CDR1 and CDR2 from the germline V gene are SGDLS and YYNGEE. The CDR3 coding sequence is TGTGCCAGCAGCGTAGGGCAGGGAGAGACCCAGTTCTTC. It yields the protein CASSVGQGETQFF.

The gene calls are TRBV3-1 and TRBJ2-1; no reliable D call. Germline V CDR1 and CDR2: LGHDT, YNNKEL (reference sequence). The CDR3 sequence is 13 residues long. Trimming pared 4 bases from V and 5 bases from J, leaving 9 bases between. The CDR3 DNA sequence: TGTGCCAGCAGCCGTCCAGGCCACAATGAGCAGTTCTTC. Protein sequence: CASSRPGHNEQFF.

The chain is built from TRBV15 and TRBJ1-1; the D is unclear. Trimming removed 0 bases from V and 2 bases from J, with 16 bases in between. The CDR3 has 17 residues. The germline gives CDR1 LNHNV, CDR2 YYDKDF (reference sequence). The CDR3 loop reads CATSREIGSGSNTEAFF. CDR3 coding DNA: TGTGCCACCAGCAGAGAAATAGGATCAGGATCTAACACTGAAGCTTTCTTT. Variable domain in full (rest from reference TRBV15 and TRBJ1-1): DAMVIQNPRYQVTQFGKPVTLSCSQTLNHNVMYWYQQKSSQAPKLLFHYYDKDFNNEADTPDNFQSRRPNTSFCFLDIRSPGLGDTAMYLCATSREIGSGSNTEAFFGQGTRLTVV.

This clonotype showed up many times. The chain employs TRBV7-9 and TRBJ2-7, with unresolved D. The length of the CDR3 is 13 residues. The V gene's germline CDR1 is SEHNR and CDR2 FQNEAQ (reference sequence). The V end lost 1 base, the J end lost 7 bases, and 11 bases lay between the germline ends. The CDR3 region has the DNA TGTGCCAGCAGCTTAGGCAGCACCGTAGAGCAGTACTTC. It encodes CASSLGSTVEQYF.

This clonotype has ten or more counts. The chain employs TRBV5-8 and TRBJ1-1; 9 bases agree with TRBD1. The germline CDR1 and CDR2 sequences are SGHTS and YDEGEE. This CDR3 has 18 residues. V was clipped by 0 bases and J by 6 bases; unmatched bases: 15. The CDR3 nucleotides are TGTGCCAGCAGCTTGGACTCTACTTGGAACAGGGGGCCGTCTGAAGCTTTCTTT. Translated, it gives CASSLDSTWNRGPSEAFF.

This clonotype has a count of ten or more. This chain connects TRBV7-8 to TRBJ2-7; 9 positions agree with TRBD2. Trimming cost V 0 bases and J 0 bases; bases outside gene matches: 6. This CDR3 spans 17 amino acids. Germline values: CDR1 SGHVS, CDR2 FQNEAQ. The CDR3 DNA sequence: TGTGCCAGCAGCTTAGCGAGAACTAGCGGGCGCTCCTACGAGCAGTACTTC. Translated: CASSLARTSGRSYEQYF.

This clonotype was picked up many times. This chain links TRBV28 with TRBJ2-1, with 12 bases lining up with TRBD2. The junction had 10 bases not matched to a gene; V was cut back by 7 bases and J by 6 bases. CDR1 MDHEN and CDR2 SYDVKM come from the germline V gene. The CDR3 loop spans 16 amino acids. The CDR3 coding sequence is TGTGCCAGCATCGAGGCTAGCGGGAGGGCCGGCAATGAGCAGTTCTTC. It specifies CASIEASGRAGNEQFF.

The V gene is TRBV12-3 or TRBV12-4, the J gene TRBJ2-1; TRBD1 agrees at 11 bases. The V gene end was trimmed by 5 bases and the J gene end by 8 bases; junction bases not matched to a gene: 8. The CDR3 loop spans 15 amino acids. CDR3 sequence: CASSPGTGGGDEQFF. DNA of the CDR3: TGTGCCAGCAGTCCCGGGACAGGGGGTGGGGATGAGCAGTTCTTC.